This TCR beta chain was sequenced in a study of T cells in Graves' hyperthyroidism and ophthalmopathy. Findings and caveats of the study: Blood also held most thyroid clonotypes expanded beyond 0.001. With a median lead of about 6.9 months before onset, the model predicted ophthalmopathy.

This clonotype showed up many times. Its antigen remains unknown. Researchers amplified the TCR beta CDR3 regions from RNA transcripts. During a first-round RT-PCR of the TCR CDR3, the HTBI primer set was used. TCRdb itself ran the multiplex PCR reads through MiXCR, one entry per CDR3 protein. Of some 500,000 distinct CDR3 sequences in the sample, under 15% were seen once. Sequencing was done on a sample of blood. The TCR originated in a young woman with Graves' hyperthyroidism.

The CDR3 sequence is CASSERLATGRETQYF. CDR3 in DNA: TGTGCCAGTAGTGAGAGACTAGCGACGGGCAGGGAGACCCAGTACTTC. The chain links TRBV19 to TRBJ2-5, with 8 bases identical to TRBD2. The germline CDR1 and CDR2 sequences are LNHDA and SQIVND (reference sequence). Losses at the gene ends were 5 bases for V and 5 bases for J; bases not matched to a gene: 13. The CDR3 has 16 amino acids.